The 19 T cell receptor beta chains below were found in one sample sequenced in a study of shared clonotypes between healthy human individuals. The data were produced by immunoSEQ multiplex PCR, yet TCRdb's version contains in-frame clones alone and is incomplete. The repertoire holds roughly 500,000 clones, over 70% seen once, with about 13% in the top ten. Sequencing input: PBMCs. All receptors derive from a woman aged 40 to 55 in good health. Some clones in this sample may be carry-over from other donors' samples.

The chain carries TRBV9 and TRBJ2-3; D is ambiguous. Germline loops: CDR1 SGDLS, CDR2 YYNGEE. The CDR3 is 14 residues long. The V and J ends lost 5 bases and 2 bases respectively, with 12 bases between them. The CDR3 DNA reads TGTGCCAGCAGTCAGTCGGGTTTCACAGATACGCAGTATTTT. It codes for CASSQSGFTDTQYF.

The CDR3 loop is CASSPTGTGAYEQYF. CDR3 sequence (DNA): TGTGCCAGCAGCCCGACCGGGACAGGGGCCTACGAGCAGTACTTC. The chain combines TRBV11-3 with TRBJ2-7, with TRBD1 matching 10 bases. This CDR3 contains 15 residues. Looked up from germline, CDR1 is SGHNT and CDR2 is YENEEA. Trimming removed 5 bases from V and 2 bases from J; junction bases left unmatched: 6.

This sequence joins TRBV7-8 and TRBJ2-5; a possible D gene is TRBD2 (6 bases). The CDR3 has 14 residues. Trimming removed 2 bases at V and 1 base at J, with 8 bases between. Germline V lookup: CDR1 SGHVS, CDR2 FQNEAQ. CDR3 protein: CASSLTGAQETQYF. In DNA, the CDR3 is TGTGCCAGCAGCTTAACGGGAGCCCAAGAGACCCAGTACTTC.

This chain uses TRBV6-1 with TRBJ1-1; D unresolved. The ends were cut back, 2 bases at V and 4 bases at J, with 8 bases in the middle. Germline V CDR1 and CDR2: MNHNS, SASEGT. The CDR3 runs to 13 residues. DNA for the CDR3: TGTGCCAGCAGTGAACTACCGGGCACTGAAGCTTTCTTT. Protein product: CASSELPGTEAFF.

This clone was recorded only once. The chain combines TRBV6-1 with TRBJ1-5, with D possibly TRBD1 on 5 matching bases. The V gene's germline CDR1 is MNHNS and CDR2 SASEGT. With 1 base removed from V and 9 bases from J, the gap between germline ends came to 19 bases. The CDR3 extends over 16 amino acids. CDR3 coding DNA: TGTGCCAGCAGTGAAGTCTGGCAGGGACTCGGAGGGCCCCAGCATTTT. As protein: CASSEVWQGLGGPQHF.

The chain couples TRBV5-4 to TRBJ2-1; no reliable D call. Germline CDR1 is SGHNT and CDR2 is YYREEE (reference sequence). The CDR3 runs 13 residues. V lost 2 bases and J 5 bases, leaving 8 bases between the germline ends. CDR3 amino acids: CASSLSENNEQFF. CDR3 DNA: TGTGCCAGCAGCTTATCTGAAAACAATGAGCAGTTCTTC.

This clone was detected a few times. This chain uses TRBV4-2 with TRBJ1-1; TRBD1 matches at 11 bases. CDR1 is LGHNA and CDR2 is YNFKEQ in the germline V gene. The CDR3 extends over 14 amino acids. With V trimmed by 4 bases and J by 5 bases, 3 bases remained unmatched. The CDR3 loop is CASSLGQGGTEAFF. The DNA of the CDR3 is TGTGCCAGCAGCCTGGGACAGGGGGGGACTGAAGCTTTCTTT.

The rearrangement joins TRBV10-3 to TRBJ1-1; D is unclear. V was cut by 7 bases and J by 1 base, with 10 bases left in between. The CDR3 runs to 13 residues. Germline CDR1 and CDR2: ENHRY and SYGVKD. The CDR3 DNA follows: TGTGCCATCACCGAGCAGGAGAACACTGAAGCTTTCTTT. Encoded protein: CAITEQENTEAFF.

This chain links TRBV10-2 with TRBJ2-1; TRBD2 matches 7 bases. CDR3 size: 12 residues. Trimming took 8 bases from V and 8 from J; bases not matched to a gene: 6. Germline lookup yields CDR1 WSHSY and CDR2 SAAADI. The CDR3 spells CASSETSYEQFF. The CDR3 DNA follows: TGCGCCAGCTCCGAGACTAGCTATGAGCAGTTCTTC.

The V gene is TRBV11-2, the J gene TRBJ2-5; TRBD1 matches 9 bases. The DNA end lines up better with TRBJ2-7; the J call may be wrong. This CDR3 spans 15 amino acids. The germline V gene encodes CDR1 SGHAT and CDR2 FQNNGV. DNA for the CDR3: TGTGCCAGCAGCCGCGGACAGGGGATGCCCTACGAGCAGTACTTC. It translates to CASSRGQGMPYEQYF.

This chain joins TRBV5-1 and TRBJ1-1; weak D call: TRBD1 (5 bases). V was cut by 4 bases and J by 0 bases, with 19 bases left in between. Germline-derived CDR1 and CDR2 are SGHRS and YFSETQ. This CDR3 is built from 17 residues. CDR3 nucleotides: TGCGCCAGCAGCCCCACTCGCCAGGGAGGAGTGAACACTGAAGCTTTCTTT. This gives the protein CASSPTRQGGVNTEAFF. Complete variable domain (other parts from reference TRBV5-1 and TRBJ1-1): KAGVTQTPRYLIKTRGQQVTLSCSPISGHRSVSWYQQTPGQGLQFLFEYFSETQRNKGNFPGRFSGRQFSNSRSEMNVSTLELGDSALYLCASSPTRQGGVNTEAFFGQGTRLTVV.

This chain uses TRBV18 with TRBJ2-2, with 10 positions matching TRBD2. This CDR3 spans 16 amino acids. Trimming took 3 bases from V and 3 from J; bases not matched to a gene: 4. Germline CDR1 and CDR2: KGHSH and LQKENI. The CDR3: CASSPMLAGDTGELFF. In DNA, the CDR3 is TGTGCCAGCTCACCGATGCTAGCGGGGGACACCGGGGAGCTGTTTTTT.

The rearrangement links TRBV7-9 to TRBJ1-1; D ambiguous. This CDR3 has 14 amino acids. Deletions cut 4 bases from V and 1 base from J, with 10 bases between. CDR1 is SEHNR and CDR2 is FQNEAQ in the germline V gene (reference sequence). The DNA of the CDR3 is TGTGCCAGCAGCTCCGCCCATTCGAACACTGAAGCTTTCTTT. It encodes CASSSAHSNTEAFF.

V usage is TRBV7-3 and J usage is TRBJ1-1; D not resolved. V lost 0 bases and J lost 1, with 6 bases in between. The CDR3 is 14 residues long. The germline V gene has CDR1 SGHTA and CDR2 FQGTGA. In nucleotides, the CDR3 is TGTGCCAGCAGCTTAACGAATGGGAACACTGAAGCTTTCTTT. It codes for CASSLTNGNTEAFF.

There are a few counts of this clone. J is TRBJ2-5 and V is TRBV30; D gene unclear. The germline V and J ends were trimmed by 3 bases and 5 bases, with 13 bases remaining between them. Germline values: CDR1 GTSNPN, CDR2 SVGIG (reference sequence). The length of the CDR3 is 13 residues. DNA of the CDR3: TGTGCCTGGAGCCCGCAGCCTTGGGAGACCCAGTACTTC. Amino acids: CAWSPQPWETQYF.

In its sample, this clone was seen once. CDR3 DNA: TGCGCCAGCAGCCAACGGGACAGGCCTAATGAGCAGTTCTTC. Translated, it gives CASSQRDRPNEQFF. The chain employs TRBV5-1 and TRBJ2-1; 8 bases map to TRBD1. The CDR3 has 14 amino acids. Trimming at V came to 4 bases and at J to 7 bases, leaving 7 bases not matched to a gene. Germline lookup yields CDR1 SGHRS and CDR2 YFSETQ. Full variable domain (missing parts from reference TRBV5-1 and TRBJ2-1): KAGVTQTPRYLIKTRGQQVTLSCSPISGHRSVSWYQQTPGQGLQFLFEYFSETQRNKGNFPGRFSGRQFSNSRSEMNVSTLELGDSALYLCASSQRDRPNEQFFGPGTRLTVL.

This rearrangement joins TRBV10-2 to TRBJ1-3; no definite D call. This CDR3 spans 16 amino acids. Germline V gene sequence: CDR1 WSHSY, CDR2 SAAADI. Trimming took off 10 bases at V and 0 bases at J, with 19 bases between the two ends. The CDR3 DNA is TGCGCCACCCTCGAGATGATCAGGTCCTCTGGAAACACCATATATTTT. It yields the protein CATLEMIRSSGNTIYF.

The chain has TRBV18 and TRBJ1-2; maybe TRBD1 (6 bases). Germline V gene sequence: CDR1 KGHSH, CDR2 LQKENI. The CDR3 covers 14 residues. With 0 bases removed from V and 4 bases from J, the gap between germline ends came to 9 bases. CDR3 sequence reads: CASSPPTGSYGYTF. CDR3 sequence (DNA): TGTGCCAGCTCACCACCGACAGGTTCCTATGGCTACACCTTC.

This clone was seen just once. The chain couples TRBV30 to TRBJ2-2; 8 nucleotides align to TRBD2. CDR1 is GTSNPN and CDR2 is SVGIG in the germline V gene (reference sequence). This CDR3 is 14 amino acids long. V was clipped by 0 bases and J by 7 bases; unmatched bases: 4. The CDR3 DNA reads as TGTGCCTGGAGTGTGGGGCTAGCGGGCGGGGAGCTGTTTTTT. Translation: CAWSVGLAGGELFF.